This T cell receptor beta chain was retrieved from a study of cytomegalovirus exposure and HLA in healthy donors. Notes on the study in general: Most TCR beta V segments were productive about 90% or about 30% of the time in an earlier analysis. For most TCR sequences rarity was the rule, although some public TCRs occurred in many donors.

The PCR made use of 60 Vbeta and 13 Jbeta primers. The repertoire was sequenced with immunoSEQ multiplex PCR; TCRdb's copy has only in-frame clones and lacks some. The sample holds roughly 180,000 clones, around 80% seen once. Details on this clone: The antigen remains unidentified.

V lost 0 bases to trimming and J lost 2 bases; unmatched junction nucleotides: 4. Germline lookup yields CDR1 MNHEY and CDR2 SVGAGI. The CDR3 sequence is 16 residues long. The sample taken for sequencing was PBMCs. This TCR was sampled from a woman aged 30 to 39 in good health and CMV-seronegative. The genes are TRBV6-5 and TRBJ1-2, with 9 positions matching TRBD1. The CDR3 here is CASSYSIGTGNYGYTF. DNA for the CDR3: TGTGCCAGCAGTTACTCCATCGGGACAGGGAACTATGGCTACACCTTC.